This T cell receptor (beta chain) appears in the sequencing data of a study of cytomegalovirus exposure and HLA in healthy donors. Study-level information: Among approximately 390 genotyped donors, 65% to 90% fell in the Caucasian-associated ancestry cluster.

This CDR3 is built from 15 residues. V dropped 0 bases and J dropped 2; count of bases not matched to a gene: 3. From germline, CDR1 is SGHVS and CDR2 FQNEAQ. A word on this clone: Its specificity is unknown.

General study results and limits: Several top significant clusters appeared, in a later analysis, to be linked to common viral pathogens. Several V segments, TRBV6-2 and TRBV6-3 among them, could not be told apart and were dropped.

13 Jbeta primers and 60 Vbeta primers were used for the PCR. Some clones are missing from TCRdb's copy, which holds only in-frame ones; the method was immunoSEQ multiplex PCR. The sample records approximately 100,000 clones, 60% to 75% being singletons. The sequence was collected from a male donor in good health and CMV-seropositive. This chain links TRBV7-8 with TRBJ2-7; 8 positions agree with TRBD2. Sequencing was performed on PBMCs. The CDR3 sequence is CASSLATSGTYEQYF. DNA of the CDR3: TGTGCCAGCAGCTTAGCTACTAGCGGTACCTACGAGCAGTACTTC.